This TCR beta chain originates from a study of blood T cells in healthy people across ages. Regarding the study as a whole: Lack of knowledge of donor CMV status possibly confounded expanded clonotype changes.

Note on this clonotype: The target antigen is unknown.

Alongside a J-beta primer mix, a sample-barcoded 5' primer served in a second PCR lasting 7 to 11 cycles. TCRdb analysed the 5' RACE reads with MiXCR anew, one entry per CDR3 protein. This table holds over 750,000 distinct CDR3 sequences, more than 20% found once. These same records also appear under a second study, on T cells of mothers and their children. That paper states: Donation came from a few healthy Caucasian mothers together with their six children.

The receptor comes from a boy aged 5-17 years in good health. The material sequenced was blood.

CDR3 residues: CASSSDGWGTDTQYF. The CDR3 nucleotides read TGCGCCAGCAGCTCCGACGGCTGGGGCACAGATACGCAGTATTTT. V and J are TRBV4-1 and TRBJ2-3, with D unresolved. CDR1 is MGHRA and CDR2 is YSYEKL in the germline V gene. The CDR3 is made up of 15 amino acids. Trimming left V 5 bases short and J 1 base short, with 13 bases between.